The sequence of this T cell receptor beta chain was determined in a study of blood T cells in healthy people across ages (dated by TCRdb to between 2014 and 2016). About the study as a whole: In model experiments, template switching captured roughly one uniquely barcoded TCR beta cDNA molecule for every two T cells. Age-related changes in TCR beta repertoire diversity were measured in the study by deep sequencing normalized with unique cDNA molecular identifiers. Four age groups were formed from the donors: young (average 16 years), middle-aged (approximately 39), aged (roughly 59) and long-lived (around 82). To avoid experimental bias, donors of different ages were spread randomly across the sequencing lanes. The study analyzed two additional independent replicas of 1 million unique cDNA reads from the same blood draw for two donors, one aged 18 to 29 and one aged 80 or older. The investigation overall reported the following: Observed TCR beta diversity per million T cells fell roughly linearly with age, and a significant reduction was already apparent by age about 43. Estimates of total diversity from one million sequenced T cells were regarded as lower bounds and underestimates. Because profiling used bulk unsorted PBMCs, naive and antigen-experienced compartments could not be compared conclusively. Compared with the aged group, the long-lived group had more naive CD4+ T cells, fewer expanded clones and increased TCR diversity, suggesting age selection. Because the CMV infection status of the donors was unknown, age-related changes in expanded clonotypes may potentially have been confounded. A strong correlation was found between observed TCR beta diversity and the percentage of naive T cells measured by flow cytometry.

Regarding this clonotype: Its antigen is not yet known. The input lacks base qualities; no much larger clone sits a single base away.

Trimming takes 5 bases from V and 2 bases from J, and the germline ends sit 14 bases apart. The germline V gene (reference sequence) sets CDR1 to PRHDT and CDR2 to FYEKMQ. The CDR3 runs 15 amino acids, cysteine and phenylalanine included. Of all the DNA, just the CDR3 is kept, 45 bases in frame from base 1. Systemically healthy Caucasian individuals from Russia, approximately 39 in total and aged about 6 to 100 years, were included as donors. Each donor gave roughly 11 milliliters of peripheral blood, drawn into EDTA-treated Vacutainer tubes. Ficoll-Paque density-gradient centrifugation was used to isolate PBMCs, with at least 7 million per sample. Trizol reagent was used to extract total RNA from the PBMCs, yielding at least 6 micrograms per sample. For every donor, flow cytometry on a PBMC aliquot measured the percentage of naive CD45RAhigh/CD27high T cells. Libraries came from 5' RACE. The sequencer listed for this sample is Illumina HiSeq 2500. A second PCR of about 7 to 12 cycles was performed with a sample-barcoded 5' primer and a J-beta primer mix. A unique molecular identifier was introduced onto each TCR beta cDNA molecule by a template-switch 5' adaptor carrying 12 random nucleotides. Each sample yielded at least 3 million CDR3-containing paired-end reads. First-strand cDNA was synthesized from all RNA with the Mint cDNA synthesis kit, primed by a TRBC-specific oligonucleotide. All cDNA was treated with uracil-DNA glycosylase and then went through a first 18-cycle PCR with the universal primers M1SS and BC2_uni_R. The study's own analysis went as follows. Each sample was normalized by randomly selecting 1 million high-quality reads, each carrying a distinct molecular identifier. Instead of being binned into consensus sequences, reads with shared molecular identifiers were discarded. MiTCR, run with a Q25 quality threshold and the strictest error-elimination algorithm, handled CDR3 identification, clonotype clustering and error correction. A nonparametric unseen species model using Euler transformation provided a lower-bound estimate of total TCR beta diversity. TCRdb handled the public reads itself, with Q25 trimming in fastp and clone calling in MiXCR, and kept productive beta chains. Each entry merges the rows of one CDR3 protein and shows their most common DNA and genes. In this record, the V and J calls reflect TCRdb's handling and not the investigators' own analysis. The sample table shows roughly 1,300,000 distinct CDR3 sequences, and roughly 60% are seen once. 5% to 7% of the sample comes from the top ten.

The specimen sequenced was blood. This receptor was taken from a man younger than 30 in good health. The chain is made from TRBV13 and TRBJ2-3, with an unclear D gene assignment. The CDR3 in this case is CASSHRETFTDTQYF. At the DNA level, the sequence is TGTGCCAGCAGCCACCGAGAGACCTTCACAGATACGCAGTATTTT.